Following are 7 T cell receptor beta chains from one sample sequenced in a study of cytomegalovirus exposure and HLA in healthy donors. Clones were sequenced by immunoSEQ multiplex PCR, and TCRdb holds only the in-frame ones, with some missing. The sample has under 200,000 clones; 86% are singletons. What was sequenced was PBMCs. These receptors were taken from a woman aged 18-29 years in good health and CMV-seronegative.

The rearrangement uses TRBV7-6 and TRBJ2-5, with 15 positions matching TRBD2. V was pared by 5 bases and J by 3 bases, with 4 bases of the junction left unmatched. Germline loops: CDR1 SGHVS, CDR2 FNYEAQ. The CDR3 sequence is 16 residues long. CDR3 protein: CASSRGLAGGKETQYF. The DNA of the CDR3 is TGTGCCAGCAGCAGAGGACTAGCGGGAGGGAAAGAGACCCAGTACTTC.

This clone was recorded only once. CDR3 sequence: CASSWDFGPQETQYF. Here the CDR3 DNA reads TGTGCCAGCAGCTGGGACTTCGGTCCGCAAGAGACCCAGTACTTC. This sequence joins TRBV7-2 and TRBJ2-5; maybe TRBD2 (6 bases). The germline V gene has CDR1 SGHTA and CDR2 FQGNSA. V was shortened by 4 bases and J by 2 bases, with 14 bases between the two germline ends. This CDR3 is 15 amino acids long.

The DNA for the CDR3 is TGTGCCAGCAGCTTAGCGCACTTAGACTATGGCTACACCTTC. Amino acids: CASSLAHLDYGYTF. The chain carries TRBV7-9 and TRBJ1-2; D is ambiguous. Germline V gene data show CDR1 as SEHNR and CDR2 as FQNEAQ (reference sequence). There are 14 residues in the CDR3. V lost 0 bases to trimming and J lost 3 bases, with 8 bases between them.

This chain links TRBV18 with TRBJ2-1, with no clear D. Germline V gene sequence: CDR1 KGHSH, CDR2 LQKENI. The CDR3 extends over 14 amino acids. V shed 0 bases and J shed 6 bases, with 9 bases lying between them. CDR3 residues: CASSPPHSRNEQFF. The CDR3 bases are TGTGCCAGCTCACCACCGCACTCCCGCAATGAGCAGTTCTTC. Together with reference TRBV18 and TRBJ2-1, the CDR3 gives the full variable domain: NAGVMQNPRHLVRRRGQEARLRCSPMKGHSHVYWYRQLPEEGLKFMVYLQKENIIDESGMPKERFSAEFPKEGPSILRIQQVVRGDSAAYFCASSPPHSRNEQFFGPGTRLTVL.

This chain uses TRBV2 with TRBJ2-1; D perhaps matches TRBD1 (6 bases). Germline V gene sequence: CDR1 SNHLY, CDR2 FYNNEI. The CDR3 covers 16 residues. V was shortened by 6 bases and J by 3 bases, with 18 bases between the two germline ends. The CDR3 sequence: CASRTGKVRYYNEQFF. In DNA, the CDR3 is TGTGCCAGCAGAACAGGGAAGGTCAGGTACTACAATGAGCAGTTCTTC.

The sample holds one count of this clone. V gene TRBV19 combines with J gene TRBJ1-2, with D maybe TRBD1 (5 bases). Germline V gene lookup returns CDR1 LNHDA and CDR2 SQIVND (reference sequence). The CDR3 consists of 12 residues. V was pared by 6 bases and J by 4 bases, with 9 bases between. CDR3: CASRYRSYGYTF. The CDR3 DNA follows: TGTGCCAGTAGGTACAGGTCCTATGGCTACACCTTC.

J is TRBJ2-7 and V is TRBV19; TRBD1 matches at 11 bases. Trimming took 7 bases from V and 1 from J; bases not matched to a gene: 12. CDR3 length: 17 amino acids. Germline values: CDR1 LNHDA, CDR2 SQIVND (reference sequence). The CDR3 region has the DNA TGTGCCAGTACCCCCGGACAGGGGGCGTCTGTATCCTACGAGCAGTACTTC. Protein: CASTPGQGASVSYEQYF.